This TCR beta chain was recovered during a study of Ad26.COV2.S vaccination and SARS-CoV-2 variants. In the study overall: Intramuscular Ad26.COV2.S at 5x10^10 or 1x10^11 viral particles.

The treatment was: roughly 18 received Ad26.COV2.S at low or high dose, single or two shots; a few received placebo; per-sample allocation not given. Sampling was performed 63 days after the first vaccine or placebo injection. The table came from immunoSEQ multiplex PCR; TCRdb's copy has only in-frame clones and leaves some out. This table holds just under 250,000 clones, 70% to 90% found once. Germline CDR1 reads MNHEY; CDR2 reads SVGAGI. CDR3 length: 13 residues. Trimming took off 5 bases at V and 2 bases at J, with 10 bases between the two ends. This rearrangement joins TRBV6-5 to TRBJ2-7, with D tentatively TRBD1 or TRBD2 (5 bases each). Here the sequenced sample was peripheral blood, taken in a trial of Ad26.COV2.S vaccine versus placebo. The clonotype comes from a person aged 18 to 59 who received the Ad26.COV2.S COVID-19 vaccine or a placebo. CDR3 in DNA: TGTGCCAGCAGTCGGGACCCTACCTACGAGCAGTACTTC. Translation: CASSRDPTYEQYF.